This TCR beta chain appears in the sequencing data of a study of shared clonotypes between healthy human individuals. Study background: Each donor had three CD4 naive, three CD4 memory, two CD8 naive and one CD8 memory plate.

Each subset's genomic DNA was split evenly across several immunoSEQ plates. The data were produced by immunoSEQ multiplex PCR, yet TCRdb's version contains in-frame clones alone and is incomplete. Of millions of clones in the sample, approximately 90% were seen once. The CDR3 has 13 residues. J lost 8 bases, V lost 4 bases, and 9 bases had no gene match. Germline V gives CDR1 SGHNT, CDR2 YYREEE (reference sequence). The gene calls are TRBV5-4 and TRBJ2-7; 7 nucleotides line up with TRBD2. Sequencing was performed on naive CD4+ T cells sorted from blood. Subset denoted: CD45RA+ positively selected. The TCR sequence derives from a young man in good health. The CDR3 protein is CASSGGGLRQQYF. CDR3 bases: TGTGCCAGCAGCGGGGGGGGATTAAGGCAGCAGTACTTC.